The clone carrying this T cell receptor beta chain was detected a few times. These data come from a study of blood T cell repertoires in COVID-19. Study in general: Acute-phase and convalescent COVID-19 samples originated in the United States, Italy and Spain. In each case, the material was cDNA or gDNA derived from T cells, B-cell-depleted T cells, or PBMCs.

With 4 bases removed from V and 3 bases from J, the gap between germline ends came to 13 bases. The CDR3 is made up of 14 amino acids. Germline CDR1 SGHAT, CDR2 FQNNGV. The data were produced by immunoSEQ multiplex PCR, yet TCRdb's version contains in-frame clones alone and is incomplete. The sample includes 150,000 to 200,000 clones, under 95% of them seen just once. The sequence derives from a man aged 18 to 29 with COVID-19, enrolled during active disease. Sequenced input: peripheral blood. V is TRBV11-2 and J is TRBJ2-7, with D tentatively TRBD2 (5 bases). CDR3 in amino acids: CASSWTLGDYEQYF. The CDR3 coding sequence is TGTGCCAGCAGCTGGACTCTTGGGGACTACGAGCAGTACTTC.